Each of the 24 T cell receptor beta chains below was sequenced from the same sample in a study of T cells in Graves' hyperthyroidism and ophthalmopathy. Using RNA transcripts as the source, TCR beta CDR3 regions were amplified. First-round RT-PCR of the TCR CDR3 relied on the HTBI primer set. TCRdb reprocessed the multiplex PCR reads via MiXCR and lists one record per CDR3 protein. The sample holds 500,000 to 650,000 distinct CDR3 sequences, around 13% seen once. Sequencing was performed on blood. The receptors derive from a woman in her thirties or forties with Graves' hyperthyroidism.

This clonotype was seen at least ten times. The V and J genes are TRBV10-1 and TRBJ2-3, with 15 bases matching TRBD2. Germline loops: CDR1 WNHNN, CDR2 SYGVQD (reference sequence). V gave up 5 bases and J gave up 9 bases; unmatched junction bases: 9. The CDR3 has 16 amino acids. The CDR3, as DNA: TGCGCCAGCAGTTTTGGACTAGCGGGAGGGCCGTCCACGCAGTATTTT. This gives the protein CASSFGLAGGPSTQYF.

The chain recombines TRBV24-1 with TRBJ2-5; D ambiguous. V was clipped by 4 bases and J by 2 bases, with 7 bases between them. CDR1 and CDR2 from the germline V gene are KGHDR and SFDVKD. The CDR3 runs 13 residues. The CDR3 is CATSDGGQETQYF. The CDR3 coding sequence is TGTGCCACCAGTGACGGTGGGCAAGAGACCCAGTACTTC.

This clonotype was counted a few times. CDR3 in DNA: TGTGCCAGCAGTTCCCCCAGACAGTACCCTAATCAGCCCCAGCATTTT. Amino acid sequence: CASSSPRQYPNQPQHF. The chain couples TRBV28 to TRBJ1-5; D perhaps matches TRBD1 (5 bases). CDR1 and CDR2 (germline): MDHEN, SYDVKM. The V gene lost 4 bases and the J gene lost 4 bases, with 17 bases spanning the gap. This CDR3 contains 16 residues.

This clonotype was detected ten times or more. DNA for the CDR3: TGTGCCAGCAGCTCCGGACAGGGGCTCTACAATGAGCAGTTCTTC. It yields the protein CASSSGQGLYNEQFF. This rearrangement joins TRBV5-6 to TRBJ2-1, with TRBD1 matching 9 bases. Germline values: CDR1 SGHDT, CDR2 YYEEEE. The CDR3 runs 15 residues. V lost 3 bases, J lost 3 bases, and 4 bases stayed unmatched.

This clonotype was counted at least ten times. CDR3 in DNA: TGTGCCAGCAGCTTGGCCGAAGTCGTACGAAATACGCAGTATTTT. The encoded protein is CASSLAEVVRNTQYF. The chain recombines TRBV5-6 with TRBJ2-3; D is ambiguous. Trimming took off 0 bases at V and 7 bases at J, with 15 bases between the two ends. Germline CDR1 SGHDT, CDR2 YYEEEE. This CDR3 is built from 15 residues.

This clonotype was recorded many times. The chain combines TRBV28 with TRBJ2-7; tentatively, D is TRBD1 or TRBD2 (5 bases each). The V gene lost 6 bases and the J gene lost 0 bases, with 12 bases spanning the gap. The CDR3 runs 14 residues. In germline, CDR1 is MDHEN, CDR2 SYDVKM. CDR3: CASRGSGSSYEQYF. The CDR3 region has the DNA TGTGCCAGCAGGGGGTCAGGGAGCTCCTACGAGCAGTACTTC.

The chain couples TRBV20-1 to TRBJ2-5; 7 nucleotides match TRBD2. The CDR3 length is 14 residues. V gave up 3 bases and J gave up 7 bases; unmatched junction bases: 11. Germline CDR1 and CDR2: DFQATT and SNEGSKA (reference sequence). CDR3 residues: CSASVVAGTWTQYF. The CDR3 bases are TGCAGTGCTAGTGTGGTAGCGGGCACGTGGACCCAGTACTTC.

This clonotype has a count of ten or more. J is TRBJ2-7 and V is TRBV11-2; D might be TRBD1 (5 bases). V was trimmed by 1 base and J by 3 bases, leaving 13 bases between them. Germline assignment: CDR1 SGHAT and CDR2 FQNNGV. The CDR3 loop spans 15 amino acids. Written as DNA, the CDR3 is TGTGCCAGCAGCTTAGGTCTCAGGGCTGACTACGAGCAGTACTTC. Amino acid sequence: CASSLGLRADYEQYF.

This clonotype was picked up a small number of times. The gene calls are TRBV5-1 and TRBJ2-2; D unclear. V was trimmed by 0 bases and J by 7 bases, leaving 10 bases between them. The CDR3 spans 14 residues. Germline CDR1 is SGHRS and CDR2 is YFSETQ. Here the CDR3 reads CASSLAQFGGELFF. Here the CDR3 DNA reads TGCGCCAGCAGCTTGGCCCAGTTCGGCGGGGAGCTGTTTTTT.

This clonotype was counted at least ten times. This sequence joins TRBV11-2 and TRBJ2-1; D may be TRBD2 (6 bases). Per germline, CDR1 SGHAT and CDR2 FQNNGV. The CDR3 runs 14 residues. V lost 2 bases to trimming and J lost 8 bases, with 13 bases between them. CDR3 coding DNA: TGTGCCAGCAGCTTATTAGGAGGGGTCGATGAGCAGTTCTTC. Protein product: CASSLLGGVDEQFF.

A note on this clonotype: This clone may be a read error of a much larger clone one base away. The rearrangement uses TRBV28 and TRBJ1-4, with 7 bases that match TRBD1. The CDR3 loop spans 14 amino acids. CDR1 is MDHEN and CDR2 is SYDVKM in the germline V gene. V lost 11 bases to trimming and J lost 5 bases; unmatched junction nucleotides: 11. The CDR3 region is CACSQGGGNEKLFF. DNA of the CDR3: TGTGCCTGTAGCCAGGGGGGGGGAAATGAAAAACTGTTTTTT.

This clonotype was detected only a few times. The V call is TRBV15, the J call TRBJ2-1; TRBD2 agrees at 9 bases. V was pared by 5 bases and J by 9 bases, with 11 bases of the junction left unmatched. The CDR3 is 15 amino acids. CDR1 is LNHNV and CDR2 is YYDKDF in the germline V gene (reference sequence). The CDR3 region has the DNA TGTGCCACCAGCGGCGGGACTAGCAGGCTCTTTGAGCAGTTCTTC. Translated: CATSGGTSRLFEQFF.

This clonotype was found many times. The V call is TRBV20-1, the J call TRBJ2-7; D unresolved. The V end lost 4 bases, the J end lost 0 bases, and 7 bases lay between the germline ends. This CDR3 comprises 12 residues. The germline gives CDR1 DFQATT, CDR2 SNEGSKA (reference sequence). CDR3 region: CSANSNSYEQYF. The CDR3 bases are TGCAGTGCTAACAGCAACTCCTACGAGCAGTACTTC.

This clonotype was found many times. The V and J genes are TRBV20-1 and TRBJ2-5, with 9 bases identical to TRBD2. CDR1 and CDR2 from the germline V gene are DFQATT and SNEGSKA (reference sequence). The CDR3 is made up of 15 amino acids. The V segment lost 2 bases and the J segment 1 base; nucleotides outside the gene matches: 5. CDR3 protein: CSARSSGRTQETQYF. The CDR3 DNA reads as TGCAGTGCTAGATCGAGCGGGAGGACCCAAGAGACCCAGTACTTC.

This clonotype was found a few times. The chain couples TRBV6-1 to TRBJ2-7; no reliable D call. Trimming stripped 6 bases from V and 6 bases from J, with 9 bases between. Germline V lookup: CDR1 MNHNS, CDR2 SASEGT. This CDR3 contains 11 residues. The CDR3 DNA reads TGTGCCAGCAGGTTGGGGTTCGAGCAGTACTTC. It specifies CASRLGFEQYF.

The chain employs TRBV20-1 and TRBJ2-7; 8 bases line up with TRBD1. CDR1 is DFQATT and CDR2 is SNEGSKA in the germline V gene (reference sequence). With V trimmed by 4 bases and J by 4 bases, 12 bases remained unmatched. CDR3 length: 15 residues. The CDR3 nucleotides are TGCAGTGCTACGACAGGGGAACGGAGATCGTACGAGCAGTACTTC. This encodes CSATTGERRSYEQYF.

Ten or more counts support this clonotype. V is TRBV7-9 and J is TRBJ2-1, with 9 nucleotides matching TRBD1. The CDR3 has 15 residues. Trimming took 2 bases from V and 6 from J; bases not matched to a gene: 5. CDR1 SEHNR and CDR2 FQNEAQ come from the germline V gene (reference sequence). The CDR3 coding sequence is TGTGCCAGCAGCTTACCGGGACAGGGCTTCAATGAGCAGTTCTTC. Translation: CASSLPGQGFNEQFF.

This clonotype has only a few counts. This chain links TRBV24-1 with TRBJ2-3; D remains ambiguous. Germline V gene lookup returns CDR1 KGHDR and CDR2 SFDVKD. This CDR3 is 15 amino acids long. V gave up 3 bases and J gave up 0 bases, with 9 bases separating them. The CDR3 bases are TGTGCCACCAGTGATCATCAGGACAGCACAGATACGCAGTATTTT. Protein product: CATSDHQDSTDTQYF.

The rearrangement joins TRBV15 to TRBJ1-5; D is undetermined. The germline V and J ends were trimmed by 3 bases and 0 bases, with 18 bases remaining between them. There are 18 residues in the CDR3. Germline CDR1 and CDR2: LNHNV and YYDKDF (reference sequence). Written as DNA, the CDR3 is TGTGCCACCAGCAGTTCCTGGAAGGGCAACCTTAGCAATCAGCCCCAGCATTTT. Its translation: CATSSSWKGNLSNQPQHF.

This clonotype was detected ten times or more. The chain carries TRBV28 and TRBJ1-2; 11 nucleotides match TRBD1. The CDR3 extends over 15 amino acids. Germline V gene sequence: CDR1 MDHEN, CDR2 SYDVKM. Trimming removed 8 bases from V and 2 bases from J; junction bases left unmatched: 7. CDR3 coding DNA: TGTGCCAGCTTCAACCGGGACAGGGGGAACTATGGCTACACCTTC. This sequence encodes CASFNRDRGNYGYTF.

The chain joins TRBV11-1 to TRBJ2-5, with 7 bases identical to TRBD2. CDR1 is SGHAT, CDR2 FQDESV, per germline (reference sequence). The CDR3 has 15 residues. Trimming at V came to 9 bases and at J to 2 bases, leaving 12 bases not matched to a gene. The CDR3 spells CASSGLGGLQETQYF. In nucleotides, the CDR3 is TGTGCCAGTAGTGGGTTGGGAGGGCTTCAAGAGACCCAGTACTTC.

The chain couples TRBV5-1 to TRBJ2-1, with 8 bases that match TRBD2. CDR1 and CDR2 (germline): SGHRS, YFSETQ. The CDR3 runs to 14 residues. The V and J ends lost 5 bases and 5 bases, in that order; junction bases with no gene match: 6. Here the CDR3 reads CASRTLSGNNEQFF. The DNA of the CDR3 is TGCGCCAGCAGAACCCTTAGCGGGAACAATGAGCAGTTCTTC.

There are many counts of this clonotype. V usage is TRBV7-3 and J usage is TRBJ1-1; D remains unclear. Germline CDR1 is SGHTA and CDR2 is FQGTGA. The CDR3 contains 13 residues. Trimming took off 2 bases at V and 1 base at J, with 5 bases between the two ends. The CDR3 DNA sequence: TGTGCCAGCAGCTTACTCCAGAACACTGAAGCTTTCTTT. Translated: CASSLLQNTEAFF.

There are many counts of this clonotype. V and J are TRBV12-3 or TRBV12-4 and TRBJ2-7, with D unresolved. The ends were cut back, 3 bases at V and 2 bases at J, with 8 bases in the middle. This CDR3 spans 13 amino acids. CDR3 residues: CASSFASPYEQYF. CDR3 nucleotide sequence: TGTGCCAGCAGTTTTGCCAGCCCCTACGAGCAGTACTTC.